One sample yielded the 16 T cell receptor beta chains listed below, sequenced in a study of monozygotic twins with inflammatory bowel disease. TCRdb reprocessed the 5' RACE reads and stores each CDR3 protein as one record, lacking DNA. Its clone listing holds approximately 330,000 distinct CDR3 sequences. Sequenced: blood. The receptor source for this set is a human donor with ulcerative colitis or Crohn's disease, or a healthy co-twin of an affected twin (not recorded which).

The V and J genes are TRBV11-2 and TRBJ2-2; no DNA is available, so the TRBD1 call from TCRdb remains unchecked. Germline-derived CDR1 and CDR2 are SGHAT and FQNNGV. The CDR3 loop spans 19 amino acids. CDR3 protein: CASSQTLTGRPATPGELFF.

This chain connects TRBV20-1 to TRBJ2-1; TCRdb designates TRBD1, a call that cannot be tested without DNA. This CDR3 comprises 11 residues. Germline V lookup: CDR1 DFQATT, CDR2 SNEGSKA (reference sequence). The CDR3 is CSAGTGALISF.

This chain links TRBV4-3 with TRBJ1-4. This CDR3 is 14 amino acids long. CDR1 is LGHNA and CDR2 is YSLEER in the germline V gene. CDR3: CASSQETQNEKLFF.

V gene TRBV27 combines with J gene TRBJ1-6; TCRdb designates TRBD1, a call that cannot be tested without DNA. The CDR3 covers 17 residues. Germline lookup yields CDR1 MNHEY and CDR2 SMNVEV (reference sequence). CDR3 region: CASSLSSFGQEYSPLHF.

The chain joins TRBV7-3 to TRBJ2-2; no DNA is available, so the TRBD2 call from TCRdb remains unchecked. This CDR3 is 14 amino acids long. The germline V gene encodes CDR1 SGHTA and CDR2 FQGTGA. The CDR3: CASSSRVVTGELFF.

This chain connects TRBV29-1 to TRBJ1-2; the TCRdb D gene call, TRBD1, has no DNA to confirm it. Germline V CDR1 and CDR2: SQVTM, ANQGSEA. The length of the CDR3 is 12 residues. The CDR3 sequence: CSVGTGGYGYTF.

The V gene is TRBV5-1, the J gene TRBJ2-7; lacking DNA, the TRBD2 call made by TCRdb goes unchecked. Germline V gene data show CDR1 as SGHRS and CDR2 as YFSETQ. This CDR3 is built from 14 residues. The CDR3 sequence is CASSLTSGLYEQYF.

The chain recombines TRBV5-1 with TRBJ2-1. The length of the CDR3 is 14 residues. CDR1 and CDR2 (germline): SGHRS, YFSETQ. CDR3: CASSLGARLNEQFF.

The chain links TRBV7-3 to TRBJ2-3; TCRdb lists TRBD2, though no DNA is available to test this call. This CDR3 is built from 14 residues. Germline CDR1 reads SGHTA; CDR2 reads FQGTGA. This CDR3 is CASSAGGLDSTQYF.

This chain links TRBV24-1 with TRBJ2-1; TCRdb's assignment of TRBD1 cannot be checked, as there is no DNA. Germline assignment: CDR1 KGHDR and CDR2 SFDVKD. There are 11 residues in the CDR3. CDR3 region: CATSVGTGQFF.

This chain joins TRBV19 and TRBJ2-7. The germline V gene has CDR1 LNHDA and CDR2 SQIVND (reference sequence). This CDR3 is 14 amino acids long. CDR3: CASMSGGASYEQYF.

This chain uses TRBV20-1 with TRBJ2-3; without DNA, the TCRdb call of TRBD2 cannot be checked. This CDR3 region has 15 residues. Germline loops: CDR1 DFQATT, CDR2 SNEGSKA (reference sequence). CDR3 sequence: CSASTSGVSTDTQYF.

This chain joins TRBV7-6 and TRBJ2-1; the TRBD2 assignment by TCRdb is unverifiable without DNA. In germline, CDR1 is SGHVS, CDR2 FNYEAQ. The length of the CDR3 is 14 residues. The chain's CDR3 is CASSLEPGDNEQFF.

The rearrangement uses TRBV5-1 and TRBJ2-1; TCRdb reports TRBD1, a call that lacks DNA to check it against. The CDR3 loop spans 15 amino acids. The germline V gene encodes CDR1 SGHRS and CDR2 YFSETQ. This chain's CDR3 is CASSLEGGPYNEQFF. Together with reference TRBV5-1 and TRBJ2-1, the CDR3 gives the full variable domain: KAGVTQTPRYLIKTRGQQVTLSCSPISGHRSVSWYQQTPGQGLQFLFEYFSETQRNKGNFPGRFSGRQFSNSRSEMNVSTLELGDSALYLCASSLEGGPYNEQFFGPGTRLTVL.

CDR3 in amino acids: CASSLGTHETQYF. The J gene is TRBJ2-5, the V gene TRBV7-3; TCRdb calls TRBD1, which cannot be checked without DNA. Germline V gives CDR1 SGHTA, CDR2 FQGTGA. The CDR3 has 13 residues.

J is TRBJ2-1 and V is TRBV5-1; TCRdb indicates TRBD2, and absent DNA this call remains unverified. The CDR3 loop spans 17 amino acids. Germline CDR1 reads SGHRS; CDR2 reads YFSETQ. The CDR3: CASSPWTASNINNEQFF.